These T cell receptor beta chains were read from a single sample in a study of blood T cells in healthy people across ages. TCRdb itself ran the 5' RACE reads through MiXCR, one entry per CDR3 protein. This sample has 600,000 to 1,000,000 distinct CDR3 sequences, with about 25% found just once. The same sample was also studied in work on T cells of mothers and their children.

Sequencing input: blood. The receptors come from a boy between 10 and 17 years old in good health. CDR3s include the opening cysteine and the closing phenylalanine or tryptophan. The order of the fields is clone size, J gene, D gene, V gene, CDR3 protein, CDR3 DNA. The D gene is left open where the match is weak. Not all rows give a size; the values are once, few, many and, for expanded clones, a class.

.	TRBJ2-7	.	TRBV4-3	CASSQDWADACEQYF	TGCGCCAGCAGCCAAGATTGGGCAGATGCCTGCGAGCAGTACTTC
.	TRBJ1-2	.	TRBV3-1	CASSQGKGTDGYTF	TGTGCCAGCAGCCAAGGGAAGGGAACAGATGGCTACACCTTC
.	TRBJ2-7	.	TRBV6-2/TRBV6-3	CASAGSREQYF	TGTGCCAGCGCAGGGTCCCGCGAGCAGTACTTC
.	TRBJ1-5	TRBD1	TRBV6-6	CASNPPTGDNQPQHF	TGTGCCAGCAACCCACCGACAGGGGACAATCAGCCCCAGCATTTT
.	TRBJ2-1	.	TRBV20-1	CSARRGSRGQEQFF	TGCAGTGCTCGACGGGGGTCACGGGGCCAAGAGCAGTTCTTC
.	TRBJ2-2	.	TRBV4-3	CASSQGRARTANTGELFF	TGCGCCAGCAGCCAAGGAAGGGCAAGGACAGCGAACACCGGGGAGCTGTTTTTT
.	TRBJ2-1	TRBD1	TRBV18	CASSPRTGGTYNEQFF	TGTGCCAGCTCACCAAGGACAGGGGGAACCTACAATGAGCAGTTCTTC
many	TRBJ1-4	.	TRBV18	CASSPGEKLFF	TGTGCCAGCTCACCAGGTGAAAAACTGTTTTTT
few	TRBJ1-4	.	TRBV6-1	CASTDPGANEKLFF	TGTGCCAGCACCGACCCGGGGGCTAATGAAAAACTGTTTTTT
.	TRBJ2-5	.	TRBV20-1	CSAGGGRGPQETQYF	TGCAGTGCTGGAGGGGGGAGGGGGCCCCAAGAGACCCAGTACTTC
.	TRBJ2-7	TRBD2	TRBV7-2	CASSLALAGGSSYEQYF	TGTGCCAGCAGCTTAGCCCTTGCGGGAGGGAGCTCCTACGAGCAGTACTTC
.	TRBJ2-7	TRBD2	TRBV30	CALSAGGPYEQYF	TGTGCCCTTTCGGCGGGGGGGCCCTACGAGCAGTACTTC
few	TRBJ2-5	TRBD2	TRBV24-1	CATSDPSGSQETQYF	TGTGCCACCAGTGATCCTAGCGGGTCCCAAGAGACCCAGTACTTC
.	TRBJ2-7	.	TRBV3-1	CASSQVPGHTYEQYF	TGTGCCAGCAGCCAAGTACCAGGTCATACCTACGAGCAGTACTTC
.	TRBJ2-7	TRBD1	TRBV4-3	CASSPGTGLVYEQYF	TGCGCCAGCAGCCCCGGGACAGGGCTGGTCTACGAGCAGTACTTC
.	TRBJ2-4	TRBD2	TRBV28	CASSLVIFGQRGVEDIQYF	TGTGCCAGCAGTTTGGTAATCTTCGGGCAGCGGGGCGTTGAGGACATTCAGTACTTC
.	TRBJ2-3	.	TRBV5-6	CASSLWTDYTDTQYF	TGTGCCAGCAGTCTATGGACGGATTACACAGATACGCAGTATTTT
few	TRBJ2-7	TRBD1	TRBV2	CASSNRDRSSYEQYF	TGTGCCAGCTCCAACCGGGACAGAAGCTCCTACGAGCAGTACTTC
few	TRBJ2-7	.	TRBV3-1	CASSQGPLEQYF	TGTGCCAGCAGCCAAGGGCCGTTAGAACAGTACTTC
.	TRBJ1-2	TRBD1	TRBV9	CASSVGPGGDGYTF	TGTGCCAGCAGCGTAGGCCCAGGGGGCGATGGCTACACCTTC
.	TRBJ1-4	TRBD1	TRBV25-1	CAGSDFSDRVDEKLFF	TGTGCCGGCAGTGACTTCTCCGACAGGGTAGATGAAAAACTGTTTTTT
.	TRBJ2-2	.	TRBV20-1	CSASGGQQGSTGELFF	TGCAGTGCTAGTGGCGGGCAGCAGGGCAGCACCGGGGAGCTGTTTTTT
.	TRBJ2-4	.	TRBV6-5	CASSPDRGGPIQYF	TGTGCCAGCAGTCCAGACCGGGGTGGCCCCATTCAGTACTTC
few	TRBJ2-3	.	TRBV12-3/TRBV12-4	CASRKNTSPDTQYF	TGTGCCAGCAGGAAAAATACCAGCCCAGATACGCAGTATTTT
.	TRBJ2-1	TRBD2	TRBV6-2/TRBV6-3	CASSYSNRDYGVDEQFF	TGTGCCAGCAGTTACTCGAACCGGGACTATGGTGTGGATGAGCAGTTCTTC
few	TRBJ1-5	.	TRBV3-1	CASSQGDKNQPQHF	TGTGCCAGCAGCCAAGGGGACAAAAATCAGCCCCAGCATTTT
few	TRBJ2-3	TRBD2	TRBV28	CASSFEGTSGRVQDTQYF	TGTGCCAGCAGTTTCGAGGGGACTAGCGGGAGGGTGCAAGATACGCAGTATTTT
.	TRBJ1-5	TRBD1	TRBV20-1	CSARGQGDSSNQPQHF	TGCAGTGCTAGAGGACAGGGAGACTCGTCTAATCAGCCCCAGCATTTT
.	TRBJ1-2	.	TRBV29-1	CSDYLGNYGYTF	TGCAGCGACTACCTAGGCAACTATGGCTACACCTTC
few	TRBJ2-1	.	TRBV29-1	CSVALGTYNEQFF	TGCAGCGTGGCTCTAGGGACCTACAATGAGCAGTTCTTC
.	TRBJ2-5	.	TRBV11-2	CASSLFGGSVLEETQYF	TGTGCCAGCAGCTTGTTCGGGGGAAGTGTTTTAGAAGAGACCCAGTACTTC
.	TRBJ1-5	.	TRBV7-8	CASSFRVGQPQHF	TGTGCCAGCAGCTTTAGGGTTGGACAGCCCCAGCATTTT
.	TRBJ2-5	TRBD2	TRBV28	CASSSLAGGHKQETQYF	TGTGCCAGCAGTTCACTAGCGGGGGGACACAAGCAAGAGACCCAGTACTTC
few	TRBJ2-7	TRBD1	TRBV20-1	CSADDRGSSYEQYF	TGCAGTGCGGATGACAGGGGGAGCTCCTACGAGCAGTACTTC
.	TRBJ1-4	.	TRBV14	CASSQEGGDEKLFF	TGTGCCAGCAGCCAAGAGGGTGGGGACGAAAAACTGTTTTTT
few	TRBJ2-1	TRBD2	TRBV11-2	CASSFSGSKSYNEQFF	TGTGCCAGCAGCTTCAGCGGGAGCAAATCCTACAATGAGCAGTTCTTC
.	TRBJ2-7	.	TRBV20-1	CSAPLSGSYEQYF	TGCAGTGCTCCACTGAGTGGGTCCTACGAGCAGTACTTC
.	TRBJ2-1	TRBD2	TRBV20-1	CSARDGTSGSSYNEQFF	TGCAGTGCTAGAGACGGGACTAGCGGGAGCTCCTACAATGAGCAGTTCTTC
.	TRBJ2-1	TRBD1	TRBV29-1	CSVRQGAVSYNEQFF	TGCAGCGTGCGACAGGGGGCGGTCTCCTACAATGAGCAGTTCTTC
few	TRBJ2-1	TRBD1	TRBV27	CASNPDGTGFNEQFF	TGTGCCAGCAATCCCGACGGGACAGGGTTCAATGAGCAGTTCTTC
.	TRBJ1-1	TRBD1	TRBV7-9	CASSIPGQEAAFF	TGTGCCAGCAGTATACCGGGACAGGAGGCAGCTTTCTTT
.	TRBJ2-5	TRBD1	TRBV4-1	CASSRRGQGEAQYF	TGCGCCAGCAGCCGCCGAGGACAGGGTGAGGCCCAGTACTTC
few	TRBJ1-1	.	TRBV30	CAWSVLEDIEAFF	TGTGCCTGGAGTGTACTCGAGGATATCGAAGCTTTCTTT